Listed below are T cell receptor beta chains from one sample, sequenced in a study of blood T cell repertoires in COVID-19. The method was immunoSEQ multiplex PCR; TCRdb's version includes in-frame clones alone and lacks a portion of them. Of approximately 170,000 clones in the sample, 80% to 90% were seen once. Source material: peripheral blood. The source is a man aged 50-59 years with active or convalescent COVID-19. Both conserved end residues are part of each CDR3. The D gene is left open where the match is weak. A row's size may be missing; if present it is once, few, many or a size class.

abundance	v_gene	d_gene	j_gene	CDR3nt	CDR3aa
NA	TRBV24-1	NA	TRBJ2-2	TGTGCCACCAGTGAAACGTTGGACAGGAACACCGGGGAGCTGTTTTTT	CATSETLDRNTGELFF
NA	TRBV28	NA	TRBJ1-1	TGTGCCAGCAGTTTACAGGGTCTTGAAGCTTTCTTT	CASSLQGLEAFF
NA	TRBV7-9	NA	TRBJ1-6	TGTGCCAGCAGCTTCGGGGATTTAATTTCACCCCTCCACTTT	CASSFGDLISPLHF
NA	TRBV7-6	NA	TRBJ2-7	TGTGCCAGCAGCCCGAGCTCCTACGAGCAGTACTTC	CASSPSSYEQYF
NA	TRBV7-2	NA	TRBJ1-2	TGTGCCAGCAGCTTAGACGGAGGGTATGGCTACACCTTC	CASSLDGGYGYTF
few	TRBV28	TRBD2	TRBJ2-1	TGTGCCAGCAGTTTCGGGACTAGCGGGAGGGACAATGAGCAGTTCTTC	CASSFGTSGRDNEQFF
NA	TRBV20-1	NA	TRBJ2-5	TGCAGTGCTAGTAAGGGGACACCTCAAGAGACCCAGTACTTC	CSASKGTPQETQYF
NA	TRBV7-2	NA	TRBJ1-5	TGTGCCAGCAGCTTACGGCAGGAGGGCAATCAGCCCCAGCATTTT	CASSLRQEGNQPQHF
NA	TRBV7-2	TRBD1	TRBJ2-5	TGTGCCAGCAGCTTAATTCTGGGACAGGGTGTAGAGACCCAGTACTTC	CASSLILGQGVETQYF
NA	TRBV6-5	NA	TRBJ2-3	TGTGCCAGCAGTTACACAGGGACAGATACGCAGTATTTT	CASSYTGTDTQYF
NA	TRBV3-1/TRBV3-2	NA	TRBJ1-6	TGTGCCAGCAGCCCAAGGGGGGGGGCTAACTATAATTCACCCCTCCACTTT	CASSPRGGANYNSPLHF
NA	TRBV19	NA	TRBJ2-3	TGTGCCAGTAGTATACACCCGGGACTCGATAGCACAGATACGCAGTATTTT	CASSIHPGLDSTDTQYF
NA	TRBV7-9	NA	TRBJ1-1	TGTGCCAGCAGCTTAGCGCTAGGGGGCACTGAAGCTTTCTTT	CASSLALGGTEAFF
NA	TRBV27	TRBD1	TRBJ2-5	TGTGCCAGCAGCCTACAGGGGGAAGAGACCCAGTACTTC	CASSLQGEETQYF
once	TRBV6-5	TRBD2	TRBJ2-3	TGTGCCAGCAGAGGACTAGCGGGATTCACAGATACGCAGTATTTT	CASRGLAGFTDTQYF
NA	TRBV28	NA	TRBJ1-1	TGTGCCAGCCCTTGGGACACCACCGCGGTGACTGAAGCTTTCTTT	CASPWDTTAVTEAFF
NA	TRBV11-3	NA	TRBJ2-1	TGTGCCAGCAGCTTAGGACTAAATAATGAGCAGTTCTTC	CASSLGLNNEQFF
NA	TRBV3-1/TRBV3-2	TRBD2	TRBJ2-5	TGTGCCAGCAGCTACGGACTAGCGGGGAATGGGGAGACCCAGTACTTC	CASSYGLAGNGETQYF
NA	TRBV10-3	TRBD1	TRBJ1-1	TGTGCCATCAGTGAGTCAAAGACAGGGGGCGCGACTGAAGCTTTCTTT	CAISESKTGGATEAFF
NA	TRBV2	TRBD2	TRBJ2-5	TGTGCCAGCAGTGTGACTAGCGGGGGGGCGAAGACCCAGTACTTC	CASSVTSGGAKTQYF
NA	TRBV30	NA	TRBJ1-1	TGTGCCTGGAGGACCTCTCGGGGGGGGCTCCTCGAATCTTTCTTT	CAWRTSRGGLLESFF
few	TRBV29-1	NA	TRBJ1-1	TGCAGCGTTGGCACCCAAGGAGGGTTCACTGAAGCTTTCTTT	CSVGTQGGFTEAFF
NA	TRBV7-9	NA	TRBJ1-3	TGTGCCAGCAGCGTCGGACAGATAGGAAACACCATATATTTT	CASSVGQIGNTIYF
NA	TRBV3-1/TRBV3-2	TRBD2	TRBJ2-7	TGTGCCAGCAGCCATGGGACTAGCATTTACGAGCAGTACTTC	CASSHGTSIYEQYF
NA	TRBV7-9	TRBD1	TRBJ1-5	TGTGCCAGCAGCTTATCGTTTGGGGGGACAGAATCATATCCCCAGCATTTT	CASSLSFGGTESYPQHF
NA	TRBV28	TRBD2	TRBJ2-6	TGTGCCAGCAGTTTCCCCTTGGGGAGGGCAGACTCTGGGGCCAACGTCCTGACTTTC	CASSFPLGRADSGANVLTF
NA	TRBV9	NA	TRBJ2-1	TGTGCCAGCAGCGTAGCGGGGGGCACCAGCTCCTACAATGAGCAGTTCTTC	CASSVAGGTSSYNEQFF
NA	TRBV28	NA	TRBJ1-5	TGTGCCAGCAGTTTAGTCGTCGGGCAGGGAAGCAATCAGCCCCAGCATTTT	CASSLVVGQGSNQPQHF
NA	TRBV12-5	TRBD1	TRBJ1-6	TGTGCTAGTGGTTTAGCCCTCGGACAGGGGGCTTCGGATTCACCCCTCCACTTT	CASGLALGQGASDSPLHF
NA	TRBV18	NA	TRBJ2-5	TGTGCCAGCTCACCACCTCTGGTACAGCAAGAGACCCAGTACTTC	CASSPPLVQQETQYF
NA	TRBV7-2	TRBD1	TRBJ1-2	TGTGCCAGCAGCCCCCAGGGGGGACAGGGGGCCTATGGCTACACCTTC	CASSPQGGQGAYGYTF
few	TRBV7-3	TRBD2	TRBJ2-3	TGTGCCAGCAGCGCCAACGGGGCGGGAGGGGTCACAGATACGCAGTATTTT	CASSANGAGGVTDTQYF
NA	TRBV3-1/TRBV3-2	TRBD1	TRBJ1-6	TGTGCCAGCAGCCAAGGCATGGGGGGTGCAGGGGGGAGGTCACCCCTCCACTTT	CASSQGMGGAGGRSPLHF
NA	TRBV7-2	TRBD1	TRBJ2-2	TGTGCCAGCAGCTCTGGACAGGCCATCGGGGAGCTGTTTTTT	CASSSGQAIGELFF
NA	TRBV9	TRBD2	TRBJ2-1	TGTGCCAGCAGCTACCGACTAGCGGGAGCATACAATGAGCAGTTCTTC	CASSYRLAGAYNEQFF
NA	TRBV5-4	NA	TRBJ2-7	TGTGCCAGCAGCTTGCTGGGGGGATCCTCCTACGAGCAGTACTTC	CASSLLGGSSYEQYF
NA	TRBV19	TRBD2	TRBJ2-1	TGTGCCAGTAGCCAGACTAGCGGGGATAGCAATGAGCAGTTCTTC	CASSQTSGDSNEQFF
NA	TRBV19	NA	TRBJ2-6	TGTGCCAGTAGAAAGACAGAAACTACCCGCTCTGGGGCCAACGTCCTGACTTTC	CASRKTETTRSGANVLTF
NA	TRBV7-3	TRBD2	TRBJ2-3	TGTGCCAGCAGCTCAAGCGGGACCAGCACAGATACGCAGTATTTT	CASSSSGTSTDTQYF
NA	TRBV18	NA	TRBJ2-3	TGTGCCAGCTCACCTCTCGGCACAGATACGCAGTATTTT	CASSPLGTDTQYF
NA	TRBV6-4	NA	TRBJ1-6	TGTGCCAGCAGTGATCAGCGGCAAAGGCCCCTCCACTTT	CASSDQRQRPLHF
NA	TRBV9	TRBD2	TRBJ2-3	TGTGCCAGCAGCGTAGGTGGGGGGGCAGATACGCAGTATTTT	CASSVGGGADTQYF
few	TRBV7-3	NA	TRBJ2-3	TGTGCCAGCAGCTTAGGCCGCACAGATACGCAGTATTTT	CASSLGRTDTQYF